The 14 T cell receptor beta chains below were found in one sample sequenced in a study of cytomegalovirus exposure and HLA in healthy donors. The PCR was carried out with 60 Vbeta primers and 13 Jbeta primers. Using immunoSEQ multiplex PCR, the repertoire was profiled, and TCRdb retains in-frame clones only, with some absent. The sample has 150,000 or so clones, roughly 9.7% seen once; the top ten hold 1.8%. Sequencing used PBMCs. These receptors were obtained from a man between 50 and 59 years old in good health and CMV-seronegative.

The chain links TRBV6-5 to TRBJ1-3; no clear D gene. This CDR3 is 15 amino acids long. V shed 4 bases and J shed 0 bases, with 10 bases lying between them. Germline CDR1 MNHEY, CDR2 SVGAGI. This chain's CDR3 is CASSWRVGSGNTIYF. CDR3 nucleotide sequence: TGTGCCAGCAGTTGGAGGGTGGGCTCTGGAAACACCATATATTTT.

This clone was seen a handful of times. The V gene is TRBV7-3, the J gene TRBJ2-3; 11 bases line up with TRBD2. V was pared by 2 bases and J by 5 bases, with 9 bases of the junction left unmatched. The CDR3 extends over 17 amino acids. Germline CDR1 is SGHTA and CDR2 is FQGTGA. The CDR3 loop reads CASSLSSSGGRKDTQYF. DNA for the CDR3: TGTGCCAGCAGCTTATCTTCTAGCGGGGGGAGAAAAGATACGCAGTATTTT.

V usage is TRBV25-1 and J usage is TRBJ2-1, with a tentative D call TRBD1 (6 bases). CDR1 MGHDK and CDR2 SYGVNS come from the germline V gene. V was cut by 6 bases and J by 6 bases, with 15 bases left in between. The CDR3 is 14 residues long. Written as DNA, the CDR3 is TGTGCCAGCAGAGGACAGACGGTGACCAATGAGCAGTTCTTC. Translated, it gives CASRGQTVTNEQFF.

This clone was seen a few times. The V call is TRBV19, the J call TRBJ2-3; no firm D call. This CDR3 has 15 residues. In germline, CDR1 is LNHDA, CDR2 SQIVND (reference sequence). Deletions cut 4 bases from V and 3 bases from J, with 14 bases between. CDR3 coding DNA: TGTGCCAGTAGTAGAAATAACCCAGGAACAGATACGCAGTATTTT. Protein sequence: CASSRNNPGTDTQYF.

For this clone: A read error may account for a junction end that differs from germline. This chain uses TRBV7-7 with TRBJ2-5; D may be TRBD2 (6 bases). CDR1 is SSHAT and CDR2 is FNYEAQ in the germline V gene (reference sequence). The CDR3 has 14 residues. The CDR3, as DNA: TGTGCTAGCAGCCGTAGCGGTCTCGGAGAGACCCAGTACTTC. It translates to CASSRSGLGETQYF.

This clone was observed a few times. The chain uses TRBV6-1 and TRBJ2-1, with 10 bases aligning to TRBD1. CDR3 size: 15 residues. CDR1 MNHNS and CDR2 SASEGT come from the germline V gene. With 6 bases clipped from V and 7 bases from J, the junction kept 9 bases outside the gene matches. The CDR3 sequence: CASRWGQGTWNEQFF. For the CDR3, the DNA is TGTGCCAGCAGGTGGGGACAGGGGACATGGAATGAGCAGTTCTTC.

V and J are TRBV28 and TRBJ2-5, with a weak D call TRBD1 (5 bases). Germline-derived CDR1 and CDR2 are MDHEN and SYDVKM. The CDR3 runs to 14 residues. V was trimmed by 6 bases and J by 3 bases, leaving 14 bases between them. Written as DNA, the CDR3 is TGTGCCAGCAGGCTCGGTGGGGCCGAAGAGACCCAGTACTTC. Its translation: CASRLGGAEETQYF.

V is TRBV5-8 and J is TRBJ1-2, with a possible D match to TRBD1 (6 bases). Germline V gives CDR1 SGHTS, CDR2 YDEGEE. V gave up 4 bases and J gave up 1 base, with 8 bases separating them. There are 13 residues in the CDR3. Here the CDR3 DNA reads TGTGCCAGCAGCCCGGACAGTAACTATGGCTACACCTTC. Translated: CASSPDSNYGYTF.

This clone came up a few times. V and J are TRBV5-8 and TRBJ2-7, with D maybe TRBD2 (5 bases). The CDR3 contains 14 residues. Germline V CDR1 and CDR2: SGHTS, YDEGEE. The germline V and J ends were trimmed by 0 bases and 5 bases, with 12 bases remaining between them. The CDR3 DNA reads as TGTGCCAGCAGCTTGGGGACTCAAGCGGACGAGCAGTACTTC. Translation: CASSLGTQADEQYF.

This clone was counted between two and nine times. This sequence joins TRBV7-6 and TRBJ2-2, with 11 bases lining up with TRBD2. Germline assignment: CDR1 SGHVS and CDR2 FNYEAQ. J gave up 1 base and V 2 bases, and 6 bases lay outside the gene matches. The CDR3 has 18 residues. The CDR3 nucleotides read TGTGCCAGCAGCTTAAAACTAGCGGGGGCCGGGAACACCGGGGAGCTGTTTTTT. Translating gives CASSLKLAGAGNTGELFF.

This clone has just a few counts. The genes are TRBV7-3 and TRBJ2-7, with TRBD1 matching 11 bases. Germline V CDR1 and CDR2: SGHTA, FQGTGA. The CDR3 is 15 amino acids. J lost 3 bases, V lost 5 bases, and 6 bases had no gene match. CDR3 protein: CASSPGGTGGYEQYF. CDR3 DNA sequence: TGTGCCAGCAGCCCAGGGGGGACAGGGGGCTACGAGCAGTACTTC.

This clone was found a few times. The chain couples TRBV6-1 to TRBJ1-6, with 7 bases fitting TRBD1. V shed 5 bases and J 10 bases; nucleotides not matched to a gene: 8. The CDR3 totals 14 residues. CDR1 MNHNS and CDR2 SASEGT come from the germline V gene. The CDR3 spells CASSFFGTESPLHF. CDR3 DNA: TGTGCCAGCAGTTTCTTCGGGACAGAATCACCCCTCCACTTT.

This clone was counted between two and nine times. The chain has TRBV7-9 and TRBJ1-5; D gene unclear. Per the germline V gene, CDR1 is SEHNR and CDR2 is FQNEAQ (reference sequence). V was trimmed by 2 bases and J by 5 bases, leaving 7 bases between them. The CDR3 covers 13 residues. DNA for the CDR3: TGTGCCAGCAGCTTAACAGACCATCAGCCCCAGCATTTT. This encodes CASSLTDHQPQHF.

This sequence joins TRBV30 and TRBJ1-1; tentative D call: TRBD1 (6 bases). The germline V gene has CDR1 GTSNPN and CDR2 SVGIG (reference sequence). CDR3 length: 14 amino acids. With 3 bases removed from V and 0 bases from J, the gap between germline ends came to 11 bases. The CDR3 coding sequence is TGTGCCTGGAGCATCGGACAGATGAACACTGAAGCTTTCTTT. Its protein is CAWSIGQMNTEAFF.